These T cell receptor beta chains were read from a single sample in a study of blood T cell repertoires in COVID-19. Using immunoSEQ multiplex PCR, the repertoire was profiled, and TCRdb retains in-frame clones only, with some absent. This table holds 150,000 to 190,000 clones, around 74% found once. Material for sequencing was peripheral blood. Receptor source: a woman over 75 with acute or convalescent COVID-19. Both conserved end residues are part of each CDR3. D genes are given only for firm matches. For some rows the clone size is stated as once, few or many, or as a class when expanded; others skip it.

- TRBJ1-3 16 - TRBV19 TGTGCCAGTAGTTTAGAACACTACTACTCTGGAAACACCATATATTTT CASSLEHYYSGNTIYF
- TRBJ1-2 14 - TRBV5-4 TGTGCCAGCAGCCCCCCCGCGGGACCCTATGGCTACACCTTC CASSPPAGPYGYTF
TRBD1 TRBJ1-2 16 - TRBV3-1/TRBV3-2 TGTGCCAGCAGCCGAGGGACAGGGGGCGCGGAGGATGGCTACACCTTC CASSRGTGGAEDGYTF
- TRBJ2-3 13 - TRBV2 TGTGCCAGCATTGAACAGGGCACAGATACGCAGTATTTT CASIEQGTDTQYF
- TRBJ1-2 15 - TRBV27 TGTGCCAGCAGTGTCAGGCCTAATACTAACTATGGCTACACCTTC CASSVRPNTNYGYTF
TRBD1 TRBJ2-5 13 - TRBV19 TGTGCCAGTAGTATGGGACAGCAAGAGACCCAGTACTTC CASSMGQQETQYF
TRBD2 TRBJ2-5 13 - TRBV11-3 TGTGCCAGCAGCGTACTAGCGGAAGAGACCCAGTACTTC CASSVLAEETQYF
- TRBJ2-5 16 - TRBV6-1 TGTGCCAGCAGTGAAGCGCTGGGGGCGCCCAGAGAGACCCAGTACTTC CASSEALGAPRETQYF
- TRBJ1-1 12 - TRBV7-9 TGTGCCAGCAGACAGGGATACACTGAAGCTTTCTTT CASRQGYTEAFF
TRBD1 TRBJ1-2 13 - TRBV7-2 TGTGCCAGCAGCTGGGACAGGGAAGATGGCTACACCTTC CASSWDREDGYTF
TRBD1 TRBJ1-5 15 - TRBV18 TGTGCCAGCTCGGCGGGACAGCCTAGCAATCAGCCCCAGCATTTT CASSAGQPSNQPQHF
- TRBJ1-4 18 - TRBV5-1 TGCGCCAGCCAGACTGGAGGGTCTACTCATTCATATAATGAAAAACTGTTTTTT CASQTGGSTHSYNEKLFF
- TRBJ1-3 16 - TRBV7-6 TGTGCCAGCAGCCCCCTAGGGGTTTACTCTGGAAACACCATATATTTT CASSPLGVYSGNTIYF
TRBD1 TRBJ1-4 14 - TRBV30 TGTGCCTGGAACCCGGGACAGGGATACGAAAAACTGTTTTTT CAWNPGQGYEKLFF
TRBD2 TRBJ2-7 14 many TRBV11-2 TGTGCCAGCGTGGGGACTAGATTTTTGCGGGAGCAGTACTTC CASVGTRFLREQYF
- TRBJ2-2 14 - TRBV28 TGTGCCAGCAGTCTCCCAGGGAACACCGGGGAGCTGTTTTTT CASSLPGNTGELFF
- TRBJ1-1 13 once TRBV6-6 TGTGCCAGCAGTTACGCAGAGAACACTGAAGCTTTCTTT CASSYAENTEAFF
TRBD2 TRBJ2-1 14 - TRBV2 TGTGCCAGCAGTGATAGCGGGGGGGCCGAAGAGCAGTTCTTC CASSDSGGAEEQFF
- TRBJ2-7 13 once TRBV3-1/TRBV3-2 TGTGCCAGCAGCCTAGGACAGACCTACGAGCAGTACTTC CASSLGQTYEQYF
TRBD2 TRBJ2-2 16 few TRBV9 TGTGCCAGCAGCGTAGCTACTAGCGGGAACACCGGGGAGCTGTTTTTT CASSVATSGNTGELFF
TRBD1 TRBJ1-2 11 once TRBV10-3 TGTGCGGCAGGGGGTGGCTATGGCTACACCTTC CAAGGGYGYTF
- TRBJ2-1 14 - TRBV7-3 TGTGCCAGCAGCCCGACAGTCTCCTACAATGAGCAGTTCTTC CASSPTVSYNEQFF
TRBD2 TRBJ2-3 16 - TRBV6-1 TGTGCCAGCAGTGTTCTAGCGGGAGGGCCTGGGGATACGCAGTATTTT CASSVLAGGPGDTQYF
- TRBJ2-3 16 - TRBV7-8 TGTGCCAGCAGCTTACTCCACAGGACGGCCACAGATACGCAGTATTTT CASSLLHRTATDTQYF
TRBD1 TRBJ1-2 15 - TRBV3-1/TRBV3-2 TGTGCCAGCAGCCACCGACAGGGGGCTAACTATGGCTACACCTTC CASSHRQGANYGYTF
- TRBJ2-1 14 - TRBV18 TGTGCCAGCTCACCACCTCTCAGGGGCCATGAGCAGTTCTTC CASSPPLRGHEQFF
TRBD1 TRBJ1-2 14 - TRBV27 TGTGCCAGCGGAGGGACAGCGAGTGGCTATGGCTACACCTTC CASGGTASGYGYTF
- TRBJ2-4 13 once TRBV11-2 TGTGCCAGCAGCTTCGGAGCCAAAAACATTCAGTACTTC CASSFGAKNIQYF
TRBD2 TRBJ2-7 15 - TRBV27 TGTGCCAGCAGCTCGGTGGCAGCGGGAGAATACGAGCAGTACTTC CASSSVAAGEYEQYF
TRBD1 TRBJ1-4 14 - TRBV5-6 TGTGCCAGCAGCTTACAGGGGGCAAGGGAAAAACTGTTTTTT CASSLQGAREKLFF
TRBD1 TRBJ2-2 20 - TRBV7-9 TGTGCCACCACTAGATCTTATCTCCATGCCGGGACAGGGGAGACCGGGGAGCTGTTTTTT CATTRSYLHAGTGETGELFF
TRBD1 TRBJ1-4 14 - TRBV18 TGTGCCAGCTCACTGACAGGGGTTGAGGAAAAACTGTTTTTT CASSLTGVEEKLFF
- TRBJ2-1 14 - TRBV2 TGTGCCAGCAGTGGGGACAAGACCTACAATGAGCAGTTCTTC CASSGDKTYNEQFF